One and the same sample provided the 8 T cell receptor beta chains below, sequenced in a study of cytotoxic CD8 clonotypes in ibrutinib-treated CLL. The method was immunoSEQ multiplex PCR; TCRdb's version includes in-frame clones alone and lacks a portion of them. The data hold about 150,000 clones, with more than 75% observed a single time. The sequenced sample was PBMCs, obtained after 24 months of ibrutinib treatment. These receptor sequences come from a human donor with chronic lymphocytic leukemia.

The chain has TRBV18 and TRBJ2-6; D gene uncertain. The CDR3 extends over 15 amino acids. Germline V lookup: CDR1 KGHSH, CDR2 LQKENI. Trimming shortened V by 2 bases and J by 0 bases, and 5 bases separated the two germline ends. CDR3 loop: CASSPYSSGANVLTF. In DNA, the CDR3 is TGTGCCAGCTCACCATACAGCTCTGGGGCCAACGTCCTGACTTTC.

CDR3 DNA sequence: TGTGCCAGCAGCTGCCGGACAGGGGCATATAGCAATCAGCCCCAGCATTTT. Translation gives CASSCRTGAYSNQPQHF. The rearrangement uses TRBV7-3 and TRBJ1-5, with 9 bases identical to TRBD1. This CDR3 is 17 amino acids long. Germline CDR1 reads SGHTA; CDR2 reads FQGTGA. Trimming removed 4 bases from V and 0 bases from J; junction bases left unmatched: 7.

CDR3 bases: TGTGCCAGCAGCTTGGGTAGCCCCCGCAATGAGCAGTTCTTC. It specifies CASSLGSPRNEQFF. The chain combines TRBV5-4 with TRBJ2-1; D remains ambiguous. This CDR3 contains 14 residues. The V gene lost 0 bases and the J gene lost 6 bases, with 10 bases spanning the gap. Looked up from germline, CDR1 is SGHNT and CDR2 is YYREEE (reference sequence).

J is TRBJ1-4 and V is TRBV7-2, with 9 nucleotides matching TRBD1. The CDR3 is made up of 14 amino acids. Germline V gene data show CDR1 as SGHTA and CDR2 as FQGNSA. V was pared by 5 bases and J by 7 bases, with 5 bases of the junction left unmatched. The DNA of the CDR3 is TGTGCCAGCAGCCCGGACAGGGGTATTGAAAAACTGTTTTTT. Encoded protein: CASSPDRGIEKLFF.

V is TRBV2 and J is TRBJ2-1; 7 nucleotides agree with TRBD2. The CDR3 is 15 amino acids. CDR1 and CDR2 (germline): SNHLY, FYNNEI. Trimming at V came to 8 bases and at J to 6 bases, leaving 13 bases not matched to a gene. In DNA form, the CDR3 reads TGTGCCAGCGGCCGGGGCGGGAGTTATCGCAATGAGCAGTTCTTC. It codes for CASGRGGSYRNEQFF.

The chain joins TRBV6-5 to TRBJ1-2, with 8 bases lining up with TRBD1. Germline V gene sequence: CDR1 MNHEY, CDR2 SVGAGI. The CDR3 contains 15 residues. Trimming took 6 bases from V and 4 from J; bases not matched to a gene: 10. In DNA, the CDR3 is TGTGCCAGCAGCCGAGGGACAGGAGGGGGCTATGGCTACACCTTC. Translated, it gives CASSRGTGGGYGYTF.

This clone came up many times. V gene TRBV18 combines with J gene TRBJ2-1; no clear D. Germline CDR1 is KGHSH and CDR2 is LQKENI. The CDR3 contains 12 residues. V was clipped by 3 bases and J by 6 bases, with 6 bases between them. The CDR3 DNA sequence: TGTGCCAGCTCACCGGACCTCAATGAGCAGTTCTTC. Its translation is CASSPDLNEQFF.

This clone was picked up one time. This chain uses TRBV5-4 with TRBJ2-1; 13 bases map to TRBD2. The CDR3 covers 16 residues. V trimming: 0 bases; J trimming: 4 bases; junction bases outside the gene matches: 1. CDR1 and CDR2 from the germline V gene are SGHNT and YYREEE (reference sequence). The CDR3 DNA reads TGTGCCAGCAGCTTGGTACTAGCGGGAGGGTACAATGAGCAGTTCTTC. This sequence encodes CASSLVLAGGYNEQFF.